These 31 T cell receptor beta chains came from one sample sequenced in a study of shared clonotypes between healthy human individuals. Profiled with immunoSEQ multiplex PCR; TCRdb holds only in-frame clones, not every one. The repertoire has roughly 2 million clones, 85% to 95% of them found once; the top ten carry roughly 0.13%. Sequenced input: naive CD4+ T cells sorted from blood. Documented subset: CD45RA+ positively selected. The receptors derive from a man younger than 35 in good health.

The J gene is TRBJ2-7, the V gene TRBV7-9; 8 bases are shared with TRBD1. V lost 5 bases and J lost 7; bases outside the gene matches: 7. The CDR3 loop spans 13 amino acids. The V gene's germline CDR1 is SEHNR and CDR2 FQNEAQ (reference sequence). The CDR3 coding sequence is TGTGCCAGCAGCCAGGACAGGGTAGGGGAGCAGTACTTC. It codes for CASSQDRVGEQYF. Looking up the rest from reference TRBV7-9 and TRBJ2-7 gives the full variable domain: DTGVSQNPRHKITKRGQNVTFRCDPISEHNRLYWYRQTLGQGPEFLTYFQNEAQLEKSRLLSDRFSAERPKGSFSTLEIQRTEQGDSAMYLCASSQDRVGEQYFGPGTRLTVT.

This chain connects TRBV5-1 to TRBJ2-7; 8 nucleotides align to TRBD1. V trimming: 3 bases; J trimming: 3 bases; junction bases outside the gene matches: 8. This CDR3 spans 15 amino acids. CDR1 is SGHRS and CDR2 is YFSETQ in the germline V gene. CDR3 residues: CASSWGDRTYYEQYF. The CDR3 DNA follows: TGCGCCAGCAGCTGGGGGGACAGGACCTACTACGAGCAGTACTTC.

The J gene is TRBJ1-2, the V gene TRBV4-1; D is possibly TRBD1 (5 bases). This CDR3 contains 14 residues. Germline CDR1 and CDR2: MGHRA and YSYEKL. The V end was cut by 0 bases, the J end by 5 bases, with 10 bases between. Here the CDR3 DNA reads TGCGCCAGCAGCCAAGATCGGGGCCAGTATGGCTACACCTTC. Translating it yields CASSQDRGQYGYTF.

The genes are TRBV9 and TRBJ1-2; D may be TRBD1 (5 bases). CDR3 length equals 13 residues. Deletions cut 4 bases from V and 7 bases from J, with 14 bases between. The germline gives CDR1 SGDLS, CDR2 YYNGEE. This CDR3 is CASSLLGTGGYTF. The DNA for the CDR3 is TGTGCCAGCAGCCTCCTCGGGACCGGTGGCTACACCTTC.

This sequence joins TRBV19 and TRBJ1-2; D gene unclear. Germline values: CDR1 LNHDA, CDR2 SQIVND (reference sequence). The CDR3 length is 16 residues. V lost 2 bases and J 4 bases, leaving 17 bases between the germline ends. The CDR3 region is CASSISPGRDSYGYTF. The CDR3 DNA sequence: TGTGCCAGTAGTATATCCCCCGGCCGGGATAGCTATGGCTACACCTTC. Together with reference TRBV19 and TRBJ1-2, the CDR3 gives the full variable domain: DGGITQSPKYLFRKEGQNVTLSCEQNLNHDAMYWYRQDPGQGLRLIYYSQIVNDFQKGDIAEGYSVSREKKESFPLTVTSAQKNPTAFYLCASSISPGRDSYGYTFGSGTRLTVV.

The chain uses TRBV30 and TRBJ1-4; D is unresolved. Germline CDR1 and CDR2: GTSNPN and SVGIG (reference sequence). The CDR3 covers 13 residues. Trimming removed 8 bases from V and 0 bases from J, with 10 bases in between. CDR3 in DNA: TGTGCCCTCAAGTGGACAACTAATGAAAAACTGTTTTTT. The encoded protein is CALKWTTNEKLFF.

The V gene is TRBV6-1, the J gene TRBJ2-1, with TRBD2 matching 10 bases. This CDR3 has 14 residues. Per germline, CDR1 MNHNS and CDR2 SASEGT. After removal of 9 bases from V and 1 base from J, the junction contained 3 bases not matched to a gene. The CDR3 loop is CASSGGQSYNEQFF. CDR3 in DNA: TGTGCCAGTAGCGGGGGGCAATCCTACAATGAGCAGTTCTTC.

This clone was seen only once. The V and J genes are TRBV29-1 and TRBJ2-7; a possible D gene is TRBD2 (8 bases). Germline lookup yields CDR1 SQVTM and CDR2 ANQGSEA. Between the trimmed V and J ends, which lost 7 bases and 2 bases, there was a span of 21 bases. The CDR3 consists of 15 residues. The CDR3 loop reads CSAGGGRTGPYEQYF. The CDR3 nucleotides are TGCAGCGCGGGAGGGGGCCGGACAGGCCCCTACGAGCAGTACTTC.

The chain combines TRBV11-2 with TRBJ2-1; D possibly corresponds to TRBD1 (5 bases). The CDR3 length is 12 residues. V lost 3 bases to trimming and J lost 10 bases, with 10 bases between them. Germline loops: CDR1 SGHAT, CDR2 FQNNGV. The CDR3 region has the DNA TGTGCCAGCAGCTTTGCCGGACACGAGCAGTTCTTC. As protein: CASSFAGHEQFF. Full variable domain (missing parts from reference TRBV11-2 and TRBJ2-1): EAGVAQSPRYKIIEKRQSVAFWCNPISGHATLYWYQQILGQGPKLLIQFQNNGVVDDSQLPKDRFSAERLKGVDSTLKIQPAKLEDSAVYLCASSFAGHEQFFGPGTRLTVL.

This clone was observed once. This chain uses TRBV10-3 with TRBJ1-4, with D uncertain. Germline V gene lookup returns CDR1 ENHRY and CDR2 SYGVKD. V was cut by 7 bases and J by 1 base, with 16 bases left in between. The CDR3 loop spans 16 amino acids. Here the CDR3 DNA reads TGTGCCATCATAAAAGGGTCGTGGCAAACTAATGAAAAACTGTTTTTT. As protein: CAIIKGSWQTNEKLFF.

This rearrangement joins TRBV7-9 to TRBJ1-2; TRBD1 matches at 9 bases. J lost 5 bases, V lost 5 bases, and 9 bases had no gene match. Looked up from germline, CDR1 is SEHNR and CDR2 is FQNEAQ (reference sequence). This CDR3 spans 15 amino acids. Written as DNA, the CDR3 is TGTGCCAGCAGCGCCTCGACAGGGGGGCCTTATGGCTACACCTTC. Its protein product is CASSASTGGPYGYTF.

The chain is built from TRBV11-2 and TRBJ2-1; D gene ambiguous. Germline-derived CDR1 and CDR2 are SGHAT and FQNNGV. The CDR3 runs to 14 residues. V was shortened by 2 bases and J by 0 bases, with 5 bases between the two germline ends. This CDR3 is CASSLPRSYNEQFF. The CDR3 region has the DNA TGTGCCAGCAGCTTACCACGCTCCTACAATGAGCAGTTCTTC.

V gene TRBV7-2 combines with J gene TRBJ1-2; D might be TRBD1 (5 bases). Germline-derived CDR1 and CDR2 are SGHTA and FQGNSA. The CDR3 is 14 residues long. V was cut by 3 bases and J by 6 bases, with 14 bases left in between. The CDR3 coding sequence is TGTGCCAGCAGCTTTACCAGGGACCTGAATGGCTACACCTTC. This translates into CASSFTRDLNGYTF. Variable domain in full (rest from reference TRBV7-2 and TRBJ1-2): GAGVSQSPSNKVTEKGKDVELRCDPISGHTALYWYRQSLGQGLEFLIYFQGNSAPDKSGLPSDRFSAERTGGSVSTLTIQRTQQEDSAVYLCASSFTRDLNGYTFGSGTRLTVV.

This chain connects TRBV11-2 to TRBJ2-7; 10 bases are shared with TRBD2. The CDR3 has 15 residues. From germline, CDR1 is SGHAT and CDR2 FQNNGV. Losses at the gene ends were 1 base for V and 0 bases for J; bases not matched to a gene: 0. The CDR3 nucleotides are TGTGCCAGCAGCTTAGTAGCGGGAGGCTCCTACGAGCAGTACTTC. Translated, it gives CASSLVAGGSYEQYF.

The CDR3 DNA reads TGCGCCAGCAAGCCCTCTTACACCGGGGAGCTGTTTTTT. Its protein product is CASKPSYTGELFF. The rearrangement uses TRBV5-1 and TRBJ2-2, with D uncertain. V was pared by 6 bases and J by 3 bases, with 9 bases between. Looked up from germline, CDR1 is SGHRS and CDR2 is YFSETQ. CDR3 length equals 13 residues.

This chain links TRBV7-3 with TRBJ1-2, with D perhaps matching TRBD1 (6 bases). CDR1 SGHTA and CDR2 FQGTGA come from the germline V gene. This CDR3 spans 15 amino acids. Trimming removed 0 bases at V and 6 bases at J, with 14 bases between. The CDR3 DNA reads as TGTGCCAGCAGCTTAACGTCGGCAGGGGAAAATGGCTACACCTTC. Its protein is CASSLTSAGENGYTF.

The CDR3, as DNA: TGTGCCATTACTCGTGGGGGTTCGAACACCGGGGAGCTGTTTTTT. Amino acid sequence: CAITRGGSNTGELFF. J is TRBJ2-2 and V is TRBV10-3, with D perhaps assigned TRBD1 or TRBD2 (5 bases each). The length of the CDR3 is 15 residues. Germline loops: CDR1 ENHRY, CDR2 SYGVKD. V lost 9 bases and J lost 0, with 14 bases in between.

The CDR3 spells CASSLDRASRTPLHF. In DNA form, the CDR3 reads TGTGCCAGCAGCTTGGACCGGGCAAGTCGCACACCCCTCCACTTT. The V and J genes are TRBV5-5 and TRBJ1-6; no firm D call. Between the trimmed V and J ends, which lost 0 bases and 11 bases, there was a span of 15 bases. The CDR3 runs 15 residues. CDR1 and CDR2 (germline): SGHKS, YYEKEE (reference sequence).

This sequence joins TRBV19 and TRBJ2-3; 9 bases are shared with TRBD2. The CDR3 contains 14 residues. CDR1 and CDR2 from the germline V gene are LNHDA and SQIVND (reference sequence). Germline trimming cut 7 bases from V and 4 bases from J; bases unmatched to any gene: 6. The CDR3 DNA sequence: TGTGCCAGTAAGGACGGACTAGCGCCAGATACGCAGTATTTT. Translation gives CASKDGLAPDTQYF.

This clone was recorded only once. The CDR3 DNA sequence: TGTGCCAGCACGAGGAGTGGGGCGCGGGAGACCCAGTACTTC. Translation: CASTRSGARETQYF. The chain combines TRBV2 with TRBJ2-5; D may be TRBD1 (5 bases). Germline V CDR1 and CDR2: SNHLY, FYNNEI. Trimming cost V 7 bases and J 5 bases, with 17 bases left between them. The CDR3 runs 14 residues.

This clone has a single count. The chain links TRBV9 to TRBJ1-5; D is possibly TRBD1 (5 bases). V was shortened by 2 bases and J by 9 bases, with 12 bases between the two germline ends. This CDR3 region has 13 residues. The germline CDR1 and CDR2 sequences are SGDLS and YYNGEE. The CDR3 DNA reads TGTGCCAGCAGCGTGGGGACCGGCCGGCCCCAGCATTTT. It translates to CASSVGTGRPQHF.

The V gene is TRBV6-1, the J gene TRBJ2-7, with 7 bases identical to TRBD2. In germline, CDR1 is MNHNS, CDR2 SASEGT. With V trimmed by 6 bases and J by 2 bases, 10 bases remained unmatched. This CDR3 has 15 residues. The CDR3 DNA sequence: TGTGCCAGCAGCCCCCATGGGGGGGTCCCCTACGAGCAGTACTTC. This translates into CASSPHGGVPYEQYF.

In the case of this clone: Distinct nucleotide sequences in the sample also encode this CDR3. The rearrangement joins TRBV6-5 to TRBJ1-1, with D unclear. This CDR3 region has 12 residues. Germline CDR1 reads MNHEY; CDR2 reads SVGAGI. Trimming left V 7 bases short and J 1 base short, with 7 bases between. The CDR3 region has the DNA TGTGCCAGCATCCAAGGGAACACTGAAGCTTTCTTT. Translating it yields CASIQGNTEAFF.

The count of this clone is one. The chain is built from TRBV30 and TRBJ2-1, with D tentatively TRBD2 (5 bases). Trimming removed 5 bases at V and 8 bases at J, with 19 bases between. The CDR3 contains 14 residues. Germline assignment: CDR1 GTSNPN and CDR2 SVGIG (reference sequence). CDR3 region: CAWAAAPLTDEQFF. The CDR3 nucleotides read TGTGCCTGGGCAGCGGCACCCCTTACCGATGAGCAGTTCTTC.

The chain combines TRBV6-1 with TRBJ1-4; no reliable D call. With 6 bases removed from V and 8 bases from J, the gap between germline ends came to 19 bases. The CDR3 is made up of 15 amino acids. Germline CDR1 is MNHNS and CDR2 is SASEGT. This CDR3 reads CASSPGNTNGEKLFF. In nucleotides, the CDR3 is TGTGCCAGCAGCCCGGGGAACACCAACGGGGAAAAACTGTTTTTT.

The chain links TRBV4-1 to TRBJ2-5; 7 bases agree with TRBD2. Per germline, CDR1 MGHRA and CDR2 YSYEKL. This CDR3 is 15 amino acids long. The V segment lost 1 base and the J segment 1 base; nucleotides outside the gene matches: 3. The CDR3 DNA reads TGCGCCAGCAGCCAAGGGGACTACAGCCAAGAGACCCAGTACTTC. Its translation: CASSQGDYSQETQYF.

The V call is TRBV7-9, the J call TRBJ2-5; 7 nucleotides align to TRBD1. The germline CDR1 and CDR2 sequences are SEHNR and FQNEAQ (reference sequence). The trim removed 5 bases at V and 3 bases at J, leaving 12 bases unmatched. The CDR3 runs 16 residues. CDR3 loop: CASSPLGAGGKETQYF. The CDR3 region has the DNA TGTGCCAGCAGCCCCTTAGGGGCAGGGGGTAAAGAGACCCAGTACTTC.

The rearrangement joins TRBV5-1 to TRBJ1-4; D possibly corresponds to TRBD1 (6 bases). Trimming took off 4 bases at V and 8 bases at J, with 21 bases between the two ends. The germline CDR1 and CDR2 sequences are SGHRS and YFSETQ. The CDR3 is 16 amino acids. The CDR3: CASSPGTTGPGEKLFF. CDR3 in DNA: TGCGCCAGCAGCCCTGGGACAACAGGGCCAGGCGAAAAACTGTTTTTT. Variable domain in full (rest from reference TRBV5-1 and TRBJ1-4): KAGVTQTPRYLIKTRGQQVTLSCSPISGHRSVSWYQQTPGQGLQFLFEYFSETQRNKGNFPGRFSGRQFSNSRSEMNVSTLELGDSALYLCASSPGTTGPGEKLFFGSGTQLSVL.

The CDR3 DNA reads TGTGCCAGCAGTTTATTTCAAGGAGGGAAGGGCTACGAGCAGTACTTC. Its translation: CASSLFQGGKGYEQYF. The chain links TRBV28 to TRBJ2-7, with a tentative D call TRBD2 (6 bases). Trimming shortened V by 1 base and J by 3 bases, and 16 bases separated the two germline ends. The CDR3 has 16 residues. The germline V gene has CDR1 MDHEN and CDR2 SYDVKM.

The chain combines TRBV28 with TRBJ1-6; D may be TRBD1 (5 bases). Looked up from germline, CDR1 is MDHEN and CDR2 is SYDVKM. V shed 2 bases and J shed 0 bases, with 14 bases lying between them. The CDR3 covers 18 residues. The chain's CDR3 is CASSLRGLQPSYNSPLHF. CDR3 sequence (DNA): TGTGCCAGCAGTTTAAGGGGACTTCAACCCTCCTATAATTCACCCCTCCACTTT.

This chain connects TRBV2 to TRBJ2-2; D is perhaps TRBD2 (5 bases). The germline V gene encodes CDR1 SNHLY and CDR2 FYNNEI. Trimming left V 6 bases short and J 4 bases short, with 12 bases between. The CDR3 spans 14 residues. The CDR3 DNA reads TGTGCCAGCAGATCAGCGGTGGCCACCGGGGAGCTGTTTTTT. Its protein is CASRSAVATGELFF.